The T cell receptor beta chain under discussion was sequenced for a study of shared clonotypes between healthy human individuals (dated by TCRdb to 2019 to 2021). With regard to the full study: A few men and a couple of women, aged 18 to 49 years, made up the cohort. Per donor, three plates each were used for CD4 naive and CD4 memory, two for CD8 naive, and one for CD8 memory. To estimate repertoire size and how much clonotype sharing occurs between individuals, the study deeply sequenced the blood TCR repertoires of roughly 5 healthy adults. To increase sequencing depth and limit assay-specific biases, different laboratories used diverse techniques to prepare libraries and sequence TCR repertoires. Each donor's leukapheresis produced roughly between about 0.9 and 9.5 billion PBMCs. The full study reports these points: The genetic and exposure-history diversity represented was limited by the small number of donors. Across a handful of donors, around 5.4% of naive CD4, approximately 4% of naive CD8, 2.3% of memory CD4, and about 0.4% of memory CD8 clonotypes were shared. Estimated clonotype richness was generally larger for naive than for memory subsets. Pairwise subsampling indicated that sequencing depth was expected to affect the degree of clonotype sharing among donors. Sampling was limited to blood, and TCR repertoires in tissue likely differ from TCR repertoires in blood. Higher generation probabilities were observed for clonotypes shared by all four sorted-subset donors than for non-shared clonotypes. Incomplete sequencing was indicated by rarefaction of sorted-subset datasets, despite the large sequencing depth.

The CDR3 holds 16 amino acids from the cysteine to the phenylalanine. Of the read, only the CDR3 DNA is kept; its 48 bases are in frame from base 1. V and J are trimmed by 5 bases and 6 bases, and the gene matches miss 15 bases of the junction. Reading the germline V gene (reference sequence) gives CDR1 MNHEY and CDR2 SMNVEV. Using the deep immunoSEQ assay, TCR CDR3 regions were amplified from genomic DNA by multiplex PCR. Extracted genomic DNA from each cell subset was spread evenly across all wells of several immunoSEQ 96-well plates, with each plate serving as a replicate. For sorted subsets, 150 to 200 ng genomic DNA, equal to about 30,000 T cell genomes, was loaded into each replicate PCR. The purified libraries were quantified using a Qubit 3.0 fluorometer, sized with a Bioanalyzer 2100, and then quantified again using the KAPA Library Quantification kit. Each immunoSEQ 96-well plate was sequenced on its own single-read 150-cycle Illumina NextSeq 550 flow cell. In the source study's methods: The immunoSEQ output contained only junctional sequences without quality scores, so filtering could not match that applied to full-length reads. To assign V/J genes and CDR3, sequences were annotated using PyIR, a Python wrapper for IgBLAST v1.9, with IMGT germline references. Reads were filtered out if the reads had weak V/J assignments (E-value above 1e-6), no CDR3, stop codons, out-of-frame junctions, or ambiguous translated residues. V3J clonotypes were defined by identical inferred V gene, J gene, and CDR3 amino acid sequence. To compute the percentage overlap between repertoires, the number of shared unique clonotypes was divided by the size of the smaller repertoire. Three approaches were used to assess repertoire richness: RTK rarefaction, the Chao1 estimator, and Recon v2.1 estimates of unobserved clonotypes. Generation probabilities for all TCRbeta clonotypes obtained by the gDNA method from a handful of donors were computed using OLGA. As stored in TCRdb, this immuneACCESS dataset retains in-frame rearrangements with V and J assigned. A fraction of the clones does not appear; measured against another copy, unresolved V genes explain less than half of the discrepancy, and the remainder lacks a known reason. Clone size and the V and J calls come from that table; the DNA yielded D and trimming. This sample holds around 620,000 clones; roughly 95% were observed only once. The top ten clonotypes cover over 0.1% of the sample.

CD8 naive samples were CD45RO-negative cells positively selected for CCR7, giving a CD45RA+CCR7+ population that excluded TemRA cells. Healthy HIV-negative adults with no recently reported acute infections or vaccinations were included as donors. Every donor was a Caucasian adult residing in Nashville, Tennessee, USA. After blood collection by leukapheresis, PBMCs were isolated using Ficoll-Histopaque density gradient centrifugation and then cryopreserved in the vapor phase of liquid nitrogen. Purity and quantity of every magnetically sorted T cell population were checked by analytical flow cytometry. Genomic DNA was isolated from every sorted fraction and measured by UV absorbance on a Nanodrop 2000c. A word on this clone: Its binding antigen is unknown. Per-base quality was not reported, and no clone a single base away is much larger than it.

This sequence originates from a woman aged 30 to 39 in good health. Sample: naive CD8+ T cells sorted from blood. In light of the paper, this sample's cell subset or site label describes: CD45RA+CCR7+. The rearrangement joined TRBV27 to TRBJ2-7, and TRBD2 matches 8 of the central bases. The CDR3 corresponds to CASSPGGAVRPSEQYF. In nucleotide form, the sequence is TGTGCCAGCAGTCCGGGAGGGGCCGTTAGGCCGTCCGAGCAGTACTTC.